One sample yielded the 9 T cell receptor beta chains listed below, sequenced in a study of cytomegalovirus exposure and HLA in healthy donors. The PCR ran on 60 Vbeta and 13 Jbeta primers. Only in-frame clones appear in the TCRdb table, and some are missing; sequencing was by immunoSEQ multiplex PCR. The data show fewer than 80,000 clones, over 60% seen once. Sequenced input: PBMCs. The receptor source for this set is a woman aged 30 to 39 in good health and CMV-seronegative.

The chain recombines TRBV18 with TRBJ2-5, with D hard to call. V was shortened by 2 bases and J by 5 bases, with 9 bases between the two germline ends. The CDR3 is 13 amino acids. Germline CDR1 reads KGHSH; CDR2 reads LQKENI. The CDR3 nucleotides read TGTGCCAGCTCACCAGACGGGTTGGAGACCCAGTACTTC. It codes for CASSPDGLETQYF.

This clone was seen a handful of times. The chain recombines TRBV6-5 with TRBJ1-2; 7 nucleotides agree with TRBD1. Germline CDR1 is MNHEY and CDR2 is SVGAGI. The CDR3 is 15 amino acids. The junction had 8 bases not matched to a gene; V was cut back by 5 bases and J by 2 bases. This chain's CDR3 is CASSTNRGSNYGYTF. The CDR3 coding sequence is TGTGCCAGCAGTACGAACAGGGGCTCCAACTATGGCTACACCTTC.

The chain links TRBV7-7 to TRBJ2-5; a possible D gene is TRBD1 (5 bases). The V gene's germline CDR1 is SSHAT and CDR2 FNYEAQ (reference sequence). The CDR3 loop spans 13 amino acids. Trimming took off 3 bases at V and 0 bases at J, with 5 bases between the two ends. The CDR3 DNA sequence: TGTGCCAGCAGCTTGGGGCACCAAGAGACCCAGTACTTC. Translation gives CASSLGHQETQYF.

In DNA form, the CDR3 reads TGTGCCAGCAGCCTTGACAGGGATTACGAGCAGTACTTC. This translates into CASSLDRDYEQYF. The chain recombines TRBV4-2 with TRBJ2-7, with 7 nucleotides matching TRBD1. Germline V gene data show CDR1 as LGHNA and CDR2 as YNFKEQ. Unmatched junction bases numbered 4, after V lost 4 bases and J lost 4 bases. The CDR3 length is 13 residues.

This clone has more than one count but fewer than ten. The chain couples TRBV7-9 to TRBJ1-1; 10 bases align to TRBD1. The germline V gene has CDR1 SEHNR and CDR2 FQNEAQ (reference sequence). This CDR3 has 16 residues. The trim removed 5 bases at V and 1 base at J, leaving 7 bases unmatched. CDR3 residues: CASSPDRGPRNTEAFF. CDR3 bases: TGTGCCAGCAGCCCTGACAGGGGGCCCCGGAACACTGAAGCTTTCTTT.

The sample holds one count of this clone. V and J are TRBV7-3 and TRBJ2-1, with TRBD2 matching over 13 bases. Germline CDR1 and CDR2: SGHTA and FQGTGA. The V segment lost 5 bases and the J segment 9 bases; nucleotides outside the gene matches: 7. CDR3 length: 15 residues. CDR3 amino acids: CASSLRTSGRREQFF. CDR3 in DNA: TGTGCCAGCAGCCTCCGGACTAGCGGGAGACGTGAGCAGTTCTTC.

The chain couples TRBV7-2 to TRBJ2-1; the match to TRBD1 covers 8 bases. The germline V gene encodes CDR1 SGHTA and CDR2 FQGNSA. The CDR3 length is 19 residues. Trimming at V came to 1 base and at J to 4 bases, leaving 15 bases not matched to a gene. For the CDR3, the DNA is TGTGCCAGCAGCTTAGAGGTTCAGGGGGCGGGATTGGGTTACAATGAGCAGTTCTTC. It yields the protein CASSLEVQGAGLGYNEQFF.

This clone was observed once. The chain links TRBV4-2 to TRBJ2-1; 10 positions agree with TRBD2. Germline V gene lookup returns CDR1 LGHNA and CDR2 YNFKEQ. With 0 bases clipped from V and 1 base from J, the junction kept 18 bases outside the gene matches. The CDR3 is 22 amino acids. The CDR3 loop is CASSQEVALLAGDIESYNEQFF. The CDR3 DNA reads TGTGCCAGCAGCCAAGAAGTAGCCCTCCTAGCGGGAGATATAGAATCCTACAATGAGCAGTTCTTC.

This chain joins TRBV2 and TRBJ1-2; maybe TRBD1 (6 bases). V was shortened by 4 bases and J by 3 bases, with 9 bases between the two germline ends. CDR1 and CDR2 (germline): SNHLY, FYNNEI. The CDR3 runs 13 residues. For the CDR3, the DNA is TGTGCCAGCAGTGTCTACAGGGACTATGGCTACACCTTC. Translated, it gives CASSVYRDYGYTF.